This T cell receptor (beta chain) was recorded in a study of Ad26.COV2.S vaccination and SARS-CoV-2 variants (dated by TCRdb to the early 2020s). Study-level background: Donors in the vaccine arm were drawn from COV1001, a multicentre, randomized, double-blind, placebo-controlled phase I-IIa trial testing Ad26.COV2.S in healthy adults. Sequencing of the TCRbeta repertoire served to evaluate the specificity and breadth of SARS-CoV-2-reactive T cell receptors following Ad26.COV2.S vaccination. Investigators remained blinded to trial group allocation during experiments and outcome assessment. Participants in the trial were split at random into five groups of five each, receiving low-dose or high-dose Ad26.COV2.S once or twice, or else placebo on both occasions. A total of some 30 samples were included in the TCR-sequenced set, comprising around 20 Ad26.COV2.S vaccine recipients, 5 placebo recipients and 8 SARS-CoV-2 convalescent individuals. Ad26.COV2.S was administered intramuscularly at a dose of 5x10^10 or 1x10^11 viral particles, either as one shot or as two shots given 56 days apart. The study at large found these results: The study lacked the statistical power to compare responses across vaccine doses or regimens. Higher spike-specific TCR breadth was observed in Ad26.COV2.S recipients than in placebo recipients (P = 0.0014). Vaccine and placebo recipients had comparable non-spike TCR breadth, which fits with the vaccine containing only spike. After vaccination, substantial breadth of spike-specific CD8+ and CD4+ T cell responses was reported. It was noted by the authors that total T cell responses may have been underestimated by the TCR breadth and depth analyses.

In regard to this clone: There is no known antigen for this receptor. No base quality values were provided; no much bigger clone lies one nucleotide off.

The immunoSEQ Assay was used to sequence TCRbeta CDR3 regions. After extraction, genomic DNA underwent amplification by bias-controlled multiplex PCR, followed by high-throughput sequencing. In the paper's pipeline: To quantify the absolute abundance of every unique TCRbeta CDR3 region, sequences were collapsed and filtered. T cell fraction was estimated by normalizing TCRbeta template counts to usable DNA, with usable DNA measured through amplification of reference genes found in all nucleated cells. Repertoire TCRs were annotated as SARS-CoV-2-specific by exact matching of V gene, CDR3 amino acid sequence and J gene to a known reactive TCR set. MIRA supplied the reference SARS-CoV-2 TCR set, which was filtered for enrichment in COVID-19-positive ImmuneCODE repertoires so that public or cross-reactive TCRs were removed. Drawing on the MIRA antigens, annotated TCRs were analysed further at the level of specific ORF or position within ORF. Breadth was defined as the number of annotated unique rearrangements divided by the total number of unique productive rearrangements, and depth was defined as the summed frequency of the annotated unique rearrangements. Two-sided Wilcoxon rank-sum tests were used to compare TCR breadth between groups. The clones in this table, taken by TCRdb from immuneACCESS, are in-frame only. Not every clone is retained; where verified, under half of the shortfall comes from an unresolved V gene, and the cause of the rest is unknown. The V and J calls and the clone size are those of that table, but D and trimming were determined from the DNA. For this sample the table gives 350,000 to 500,000 clones, of which 80% to 95% were detected only once. The ten largest make up 9% to 15% of the sample.

Taken with the paper, the label for treatment or condition translates to: roughly 19 received Ad26.COV2.S at low or high dose, single or two shots; 5 received placebo; per-sample allocation not given. For vaccine and placebo recipients, the sequenced repertoires came from samples collected on day 63 after the first injection. Cohort 1b enrolled 25 or so adults aged 18-55 years at a single site in Boston, USA, between 29 July and 7 August 2020. Ad26.COV2.S was a replication-incompetent adenovirus type 26 vector expressing a prefusion-stabilized SARS-CoV-2 spike protein from the original Wuhan strain. The receptor comes from a person aged 18-60 years who received the Ad26.COV2.S COVID-19 vaccine or a placebo. Material: peripheral blood, obtained in a trial of Ad26.COV2.S vaccine versus placebo.

The CDR3 corresponds to CASSIQGANEKLFF. At the DNA level, the sequence is TGTGCCAGCAGTATACAGGGAGCTAATGAAAAACTGTTTTTT. The chain joins TRBV6-5 to TRBJ1-4; possibly the D gene is TRBD1, per 6 matching bases. V sheds 5 bases and J sheds 3 bases, leaving 10 bases between their ends. Counted from cysteine to phenylalanine, this CDR3 has 14 amino acids. Only the CDR3 portion is preserved as DNA: 42 bases, with reading frame beginning at the first base. CDR1 MNHEY and CDR2 SVGAGI are derived from the germline V gene.